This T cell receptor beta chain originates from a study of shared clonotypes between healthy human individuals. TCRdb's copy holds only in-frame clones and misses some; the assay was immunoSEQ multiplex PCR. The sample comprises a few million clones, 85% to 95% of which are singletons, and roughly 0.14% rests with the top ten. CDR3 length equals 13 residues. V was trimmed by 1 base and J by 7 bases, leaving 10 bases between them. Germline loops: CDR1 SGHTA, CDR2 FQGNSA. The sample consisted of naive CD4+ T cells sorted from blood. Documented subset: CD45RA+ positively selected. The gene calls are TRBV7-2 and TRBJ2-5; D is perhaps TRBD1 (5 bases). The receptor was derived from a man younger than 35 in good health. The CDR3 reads CASSLVVQGTQYF. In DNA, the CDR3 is TGTGCCAGCAGCTTAGTGGTCCAGGGGACCCAGTACTTC.